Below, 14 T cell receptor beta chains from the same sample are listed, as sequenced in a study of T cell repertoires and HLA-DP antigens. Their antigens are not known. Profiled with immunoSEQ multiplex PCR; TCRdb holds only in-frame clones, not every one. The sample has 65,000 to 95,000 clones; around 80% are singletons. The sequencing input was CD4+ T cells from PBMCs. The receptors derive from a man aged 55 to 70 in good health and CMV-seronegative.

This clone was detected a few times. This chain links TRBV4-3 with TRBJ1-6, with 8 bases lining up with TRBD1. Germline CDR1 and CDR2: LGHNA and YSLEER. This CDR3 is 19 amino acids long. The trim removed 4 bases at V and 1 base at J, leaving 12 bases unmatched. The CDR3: CASSPRHPGGASYNSPLHF. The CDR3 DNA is TGCGCCAGCAGCCCCCGTCACCCAGGGGGCGCGTCCTATAATTCACCCCTCCACTTT.

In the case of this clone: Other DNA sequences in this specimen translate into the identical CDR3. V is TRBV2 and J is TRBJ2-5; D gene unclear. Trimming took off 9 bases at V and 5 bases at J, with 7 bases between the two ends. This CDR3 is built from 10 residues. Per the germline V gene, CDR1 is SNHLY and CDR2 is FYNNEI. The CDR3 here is CASSVETQYF. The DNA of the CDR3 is TGTGCCAGTTCTGTGGAGACCCAGTACTTC.

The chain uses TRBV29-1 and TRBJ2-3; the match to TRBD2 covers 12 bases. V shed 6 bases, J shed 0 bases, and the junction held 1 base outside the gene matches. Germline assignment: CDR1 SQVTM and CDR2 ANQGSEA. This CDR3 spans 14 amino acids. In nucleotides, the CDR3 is TGCAGCGTAACTAGCGGGGGGAGCACAGATACGCAGTATTTT. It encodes CSVTSGGSTDTQYF.

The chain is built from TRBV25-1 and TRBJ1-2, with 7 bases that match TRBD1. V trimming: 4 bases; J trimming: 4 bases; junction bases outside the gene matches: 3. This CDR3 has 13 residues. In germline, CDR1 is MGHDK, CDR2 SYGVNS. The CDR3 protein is CASSGGQVYGYTF. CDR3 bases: TGTGCCAGCAGTGGAGGACAGGTCTATGGCTACACCTTC.

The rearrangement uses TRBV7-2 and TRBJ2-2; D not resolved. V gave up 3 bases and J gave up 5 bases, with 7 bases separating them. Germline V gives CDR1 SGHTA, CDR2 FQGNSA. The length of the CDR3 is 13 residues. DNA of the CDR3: TGTGCCAGCAGCTTGGAAGAAACCGGGGAGCTGTTTTTT. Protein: CASSLEETGELFF.

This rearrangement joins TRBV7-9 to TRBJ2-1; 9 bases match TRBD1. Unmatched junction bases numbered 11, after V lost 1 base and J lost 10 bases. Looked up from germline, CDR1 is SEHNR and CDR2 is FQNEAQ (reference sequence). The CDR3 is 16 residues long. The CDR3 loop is CASSLVRDREGVEQFF. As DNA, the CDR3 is TGTGCCAGCAGCTTAGTAAGGGACAGGGAGGGTGTGGAGCAGTTCTTC.

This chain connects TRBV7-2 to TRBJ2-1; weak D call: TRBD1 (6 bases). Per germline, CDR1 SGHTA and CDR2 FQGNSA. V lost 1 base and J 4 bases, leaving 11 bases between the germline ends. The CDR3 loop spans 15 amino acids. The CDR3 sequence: CASSLDPGAYNEQFF. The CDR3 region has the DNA TGTGCCAGCAGCTTAGATCCAGGGGCGTACAATGAGCAGTTCTTC. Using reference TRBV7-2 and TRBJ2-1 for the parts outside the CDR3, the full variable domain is GAGVSQSPSNKVTEKGKDVELRCDPISGHTALYWYRQSLGQGLEFLIYFQGNSAPDKSGLPSDRFSAERTGGSVSTLTIQRTQQEDSAVYLCASSLDPGAYNEQFFGPGTRLTVL.

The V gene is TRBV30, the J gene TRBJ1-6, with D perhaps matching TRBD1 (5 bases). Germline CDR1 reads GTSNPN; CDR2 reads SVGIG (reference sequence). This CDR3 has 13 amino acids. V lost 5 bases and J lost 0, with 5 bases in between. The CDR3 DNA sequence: TGTGCCTGGGACAGCTCCTATAATTCACCCCTCCACTTT. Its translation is CAWDSSYNSPLHF.

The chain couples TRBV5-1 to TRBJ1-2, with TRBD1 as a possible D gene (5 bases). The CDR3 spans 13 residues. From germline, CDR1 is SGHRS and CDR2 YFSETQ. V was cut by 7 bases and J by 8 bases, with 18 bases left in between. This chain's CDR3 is CASSSWDLSGYTF. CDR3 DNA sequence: TGCGCCAGCTCGAGTTGGGACCTCTCCGGCTACACCTTC.

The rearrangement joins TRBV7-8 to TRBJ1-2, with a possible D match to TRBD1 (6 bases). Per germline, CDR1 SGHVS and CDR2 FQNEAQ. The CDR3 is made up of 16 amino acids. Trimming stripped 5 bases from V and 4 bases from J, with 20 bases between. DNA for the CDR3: TGTGCCAGCAGCCAATCCGGTTTACAGGGCGGCTATGGCTACACCTTC. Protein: CASSQSGLQGGYGYTF.

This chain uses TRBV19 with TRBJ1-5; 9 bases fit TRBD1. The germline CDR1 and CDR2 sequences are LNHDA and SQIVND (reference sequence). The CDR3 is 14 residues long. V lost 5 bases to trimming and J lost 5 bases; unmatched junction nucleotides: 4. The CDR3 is CASSPQGAYQPQHF. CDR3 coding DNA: TGTGCCAGTAGTCCACAGGGGGCCTATCAGCCCCAGCATTTT. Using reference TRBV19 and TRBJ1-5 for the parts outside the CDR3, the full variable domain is DGGITQSPKYLFRKEGQNVTLSCEQNLNHDAMYWYRQDPGQGLRLIYYSQIVNDFQKGDIAEGYSVSREKKESFPLTVTSAQKNPTAFYLCASSPQGAYQPQHFGDGTRLSIL.

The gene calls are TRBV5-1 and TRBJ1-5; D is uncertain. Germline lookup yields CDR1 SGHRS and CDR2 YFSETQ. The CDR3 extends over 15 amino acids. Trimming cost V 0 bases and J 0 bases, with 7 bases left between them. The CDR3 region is CASSLGGDSNQPQHF. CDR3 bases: TGCGCCAGCAGCTTGGGTGGTGATAGCAATCAGCCCCAGCATTTT.

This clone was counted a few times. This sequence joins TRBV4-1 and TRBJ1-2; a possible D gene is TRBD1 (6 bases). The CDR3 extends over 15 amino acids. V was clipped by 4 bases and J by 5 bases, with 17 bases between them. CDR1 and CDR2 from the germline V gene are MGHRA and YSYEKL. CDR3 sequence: CASSPDGQMKYGYTF. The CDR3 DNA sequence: TGCGCCAGCAGCCCAGACGGACAGATGAAGTATGGCTACACCTTC.

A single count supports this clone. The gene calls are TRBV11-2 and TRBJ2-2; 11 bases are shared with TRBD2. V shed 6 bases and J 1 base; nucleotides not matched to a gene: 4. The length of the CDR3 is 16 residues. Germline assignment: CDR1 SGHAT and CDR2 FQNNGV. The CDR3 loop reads CASRPGTSGNTGELFF. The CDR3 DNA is TGTGCCAGCAGGCCCGGGACTAGCGGGAACACCGGGGAGCTGTTTTTT.